In this sample, the clone carrying this T cell receptor (beta chain) turned up a few times. Its antigen is currently unknown. The data are from a study of identical twins. TCRdb re-called the 5' RACE reads through MiXCR, storing one row per CDR3 protein. Counted here are hundreds of thousands of distinct CDR3 sequences, around 8.3% occurring once; the ten biggest clones make up around 0.98%. Study-wide findings and caveats: Zero-insertion findings could be partly confounded by invariant cells (MAIT and iNKT cells).

The V segment lost 4 bases and the J segment 5 bases; nucleotides outside the gene matches: 11. The CDR3 extends over 17 amino acids. CDR1 and CDR2 (germline): MGHRA, YSYEKL. In addition, the sample was reused for a study of yellow fever vaccine responses in identical twins.

The chain has TRBV4-1 and TRBJ2-5; 12 bases are a match to TRBD1. Sequenced material: PBMCs. The TCR comes from a woman aged 18-35 years in good health. For the CDR3, the DNA is TGCGCCAGCAGCCTCGAACCGGGACAGGGGGCAGGGGAGACCCAGTACTTC. Its translation is CASSLEPGQGAGETQYF.